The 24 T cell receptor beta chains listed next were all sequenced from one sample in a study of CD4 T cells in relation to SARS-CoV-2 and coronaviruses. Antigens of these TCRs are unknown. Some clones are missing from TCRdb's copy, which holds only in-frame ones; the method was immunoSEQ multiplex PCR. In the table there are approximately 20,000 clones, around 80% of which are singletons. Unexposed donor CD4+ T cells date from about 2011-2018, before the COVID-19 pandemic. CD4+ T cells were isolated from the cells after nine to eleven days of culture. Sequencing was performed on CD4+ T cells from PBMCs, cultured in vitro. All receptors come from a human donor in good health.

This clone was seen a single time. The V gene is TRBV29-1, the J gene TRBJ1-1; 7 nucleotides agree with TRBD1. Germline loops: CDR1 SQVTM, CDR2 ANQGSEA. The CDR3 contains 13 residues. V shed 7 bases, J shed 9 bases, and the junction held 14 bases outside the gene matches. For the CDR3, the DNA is TGCAGCGCTATTACATGGACAGGAAATAAAGCTTTCTTT. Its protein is CSAITWTGNKAFF.

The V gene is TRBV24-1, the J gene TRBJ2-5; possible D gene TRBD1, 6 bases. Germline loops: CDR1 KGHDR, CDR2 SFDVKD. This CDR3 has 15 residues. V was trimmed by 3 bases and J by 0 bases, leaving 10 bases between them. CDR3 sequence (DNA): TGTGCCACCAGTGATCGTACAGGGTACCAAGAGACCCAGTACTTC. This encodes CATSDRTGYQETQYF.

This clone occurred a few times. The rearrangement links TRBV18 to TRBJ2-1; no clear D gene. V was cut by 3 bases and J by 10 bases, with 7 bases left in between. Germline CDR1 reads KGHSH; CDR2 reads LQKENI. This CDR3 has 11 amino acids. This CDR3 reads CASSPNSEQFF. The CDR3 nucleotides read TGTGCCAGCTCACCGAACAGCGAGCAGTTCTTC.

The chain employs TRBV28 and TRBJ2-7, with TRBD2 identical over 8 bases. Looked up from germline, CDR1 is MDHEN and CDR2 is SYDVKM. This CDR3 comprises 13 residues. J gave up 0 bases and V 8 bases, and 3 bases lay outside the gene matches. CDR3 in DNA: TGTGCCAGCCTTAGCGGGAACTCCTACGAGCAGTACTTC. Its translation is CASLSGNSYEQYF.

This CDR3 reads CATRRTGIDEQYF. The CDR3 nucleotides read TGTGCCACTCGCCGGACAGGGATCGACGAGCAGTACTTC. The chain recombines TRBV2 with TRBJ2-7; 8 bases map to TRBD1. Germline V gene lookup returns CDR1 SNHLY and CDR2 FYNNEI. The CDR3 contains 13 residues. Trimming took 10 bases from V and 5 from J; bases not matched to a gene: 10.

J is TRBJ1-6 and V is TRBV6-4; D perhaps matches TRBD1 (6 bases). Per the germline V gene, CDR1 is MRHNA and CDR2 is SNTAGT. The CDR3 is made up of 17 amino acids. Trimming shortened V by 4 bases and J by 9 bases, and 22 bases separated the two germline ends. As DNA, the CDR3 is TGTGCCAGCAGTGCGATACAGGGCGCTGACTCTGGTTCACCCCTCCACTTT. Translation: CASSAIQGADSGSPLHF.

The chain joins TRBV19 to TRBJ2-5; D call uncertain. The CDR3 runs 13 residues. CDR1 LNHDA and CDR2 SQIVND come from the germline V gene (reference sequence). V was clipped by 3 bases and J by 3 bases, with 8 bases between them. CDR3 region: CASSMSLKETQYF. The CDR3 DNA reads TGTGCCAGTAGTATGTCCCTGAAAGAGACCCAGTACTTC.

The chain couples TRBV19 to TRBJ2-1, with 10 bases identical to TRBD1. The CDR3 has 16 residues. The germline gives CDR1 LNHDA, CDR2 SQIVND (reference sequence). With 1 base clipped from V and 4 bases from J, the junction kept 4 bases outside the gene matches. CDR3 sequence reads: CASSIGRDRGYNEQFF. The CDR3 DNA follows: TGTGCCAGTAGTATAGGAAGGGACAGGGGTTACAATGAGCAGTTCTTC.

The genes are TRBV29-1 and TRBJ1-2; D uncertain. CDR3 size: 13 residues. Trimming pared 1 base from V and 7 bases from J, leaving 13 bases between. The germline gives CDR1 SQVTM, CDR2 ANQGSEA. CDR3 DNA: TGCAGCGTTGAAGGGAGGGAGACTAGTGGCTACACCTTC. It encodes CSVEGRETSGYTF. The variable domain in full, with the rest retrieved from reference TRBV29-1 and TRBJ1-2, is SAVISQKPSRDICQRGTSLTIQCQVDSQVTMMFWYRQQPGQSLTLIATANQGSEATYESGFVIDKFPISRPNLTFSTLTVSNMSPEDSSIYLCSVEGRETSGYTFGSGTRLTVV.

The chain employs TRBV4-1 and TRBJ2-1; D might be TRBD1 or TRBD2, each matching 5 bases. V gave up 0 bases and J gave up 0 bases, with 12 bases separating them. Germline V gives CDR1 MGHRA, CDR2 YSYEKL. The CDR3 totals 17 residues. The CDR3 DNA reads TGCGCCAGCAGCCAAGATCGGGGCGGAAGCTCCTACAATGAGCAGTTCTTC. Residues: CASSQDRGGSSYNEQFF.

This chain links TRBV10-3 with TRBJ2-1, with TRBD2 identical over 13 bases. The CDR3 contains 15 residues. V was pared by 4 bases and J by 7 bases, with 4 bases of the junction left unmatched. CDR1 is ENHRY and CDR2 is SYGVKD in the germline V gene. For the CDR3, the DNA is TGTGCCATCAGTGCGGGACTAGCGGGAAGAAATGAGCAGTTCTTC. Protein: CAISAGLAGRNEQFF.

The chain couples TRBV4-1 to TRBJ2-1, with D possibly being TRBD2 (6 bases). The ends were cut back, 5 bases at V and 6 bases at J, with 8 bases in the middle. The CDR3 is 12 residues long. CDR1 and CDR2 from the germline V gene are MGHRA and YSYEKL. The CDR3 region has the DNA TGCGCCAGCAGCAGACTAGGCAATGAGCAGTTCTTC. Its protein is CASSRLGNEQFF.

CDR3 bases: TGTGCCAGTAGCCCCGGGGGACGGGGCTACGAGCAGTACTTC. Translation gives CASSPGGRGYEQYF. The chain uses TRBV19 and TRBJ2-7, with D maybe TRBD2 (6 bases). Germline V gene sequence: CDR1 LNHDA, CDR2 SQIVND (reference sequence). Trimming stripped 6 bases from V and 3 bases from J, with 15 bases between. The CDR3 runs 14 residues.

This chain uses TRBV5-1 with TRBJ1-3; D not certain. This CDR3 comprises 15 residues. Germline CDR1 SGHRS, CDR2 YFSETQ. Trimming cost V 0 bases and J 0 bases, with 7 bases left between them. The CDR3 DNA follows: TGCGCCAGCAGCTTGGACAGTCCCTCTGGAAACACCATATATTTT. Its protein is CASSLDSPSGNTIYF.

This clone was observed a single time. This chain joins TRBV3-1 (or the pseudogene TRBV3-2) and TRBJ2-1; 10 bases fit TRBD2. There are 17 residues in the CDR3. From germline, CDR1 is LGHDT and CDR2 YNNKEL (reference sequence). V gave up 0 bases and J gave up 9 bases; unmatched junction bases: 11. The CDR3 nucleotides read TGTGCCAGCAGCCAAGATCTCCTAGCGGGAGCGTGGGGTGAGCAGTTCTTC. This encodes CASSQDLLAGAWGEQFF.

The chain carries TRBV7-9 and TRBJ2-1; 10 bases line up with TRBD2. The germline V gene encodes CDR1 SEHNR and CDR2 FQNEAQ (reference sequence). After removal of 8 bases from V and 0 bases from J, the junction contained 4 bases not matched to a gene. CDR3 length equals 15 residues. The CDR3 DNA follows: TGTGCCAGCTCCGCTAGCGGGAGCTCCTACAATGAGCAGTTCTTC. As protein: CASSASGSSYNEQFF.

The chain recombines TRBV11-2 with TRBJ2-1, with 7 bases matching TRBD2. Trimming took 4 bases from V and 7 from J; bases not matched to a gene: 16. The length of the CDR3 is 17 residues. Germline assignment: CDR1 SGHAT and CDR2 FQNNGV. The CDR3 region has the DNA TGTGCCAGCAGCTCCCGACTGGGCGGGAGATTCCAGAATGAGCAGTTCTTC. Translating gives CASSSRLGGRFQNEQFF.

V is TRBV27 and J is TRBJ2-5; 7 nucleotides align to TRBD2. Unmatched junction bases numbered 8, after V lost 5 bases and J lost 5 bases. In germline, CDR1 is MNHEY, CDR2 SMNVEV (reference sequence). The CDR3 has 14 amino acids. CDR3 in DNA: TGTGCCAGCAGTCTTTGGGGGGGGTGGGAGACCCAGTACTTC. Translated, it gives CASSLWGGWETQYF.

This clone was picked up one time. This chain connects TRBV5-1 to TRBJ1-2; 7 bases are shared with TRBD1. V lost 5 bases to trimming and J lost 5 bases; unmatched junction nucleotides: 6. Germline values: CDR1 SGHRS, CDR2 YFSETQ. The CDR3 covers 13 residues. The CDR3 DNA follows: TGCGCCAGCAGTCCAACAGGGGCGTATGGCTACACCTTC. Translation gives CASSPTGAYGYTF. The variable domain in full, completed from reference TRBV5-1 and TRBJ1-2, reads KAGVTQTPRYLIKTRGQQVTLSCSPISGHRSVSWYQQTPGQGLQFLFEYFSETQRNKGNFPGRFSGRQFSNSRSEMNVSTLELGDSALYLCASSPTGAYGYTFGSGTRLTVV.

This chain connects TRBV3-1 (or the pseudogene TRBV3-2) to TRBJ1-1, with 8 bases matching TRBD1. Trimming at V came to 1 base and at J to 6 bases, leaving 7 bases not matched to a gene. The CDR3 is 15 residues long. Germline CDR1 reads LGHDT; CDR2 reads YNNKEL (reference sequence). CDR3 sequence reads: CASSQGDRGGSEAFF. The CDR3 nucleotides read TGTGCCAGCAGCCAAGGCGACAGGGGTGGGTCTGAAGCTTTCTTT.

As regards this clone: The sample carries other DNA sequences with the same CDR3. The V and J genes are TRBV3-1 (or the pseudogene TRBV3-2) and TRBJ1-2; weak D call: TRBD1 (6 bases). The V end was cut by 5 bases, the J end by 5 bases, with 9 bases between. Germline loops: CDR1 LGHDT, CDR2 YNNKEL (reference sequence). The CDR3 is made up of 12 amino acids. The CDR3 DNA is TGTGCCAGCAGCTCCAGGGGTTATGGCTACACCTTC. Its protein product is CASSSRGYGYTF.

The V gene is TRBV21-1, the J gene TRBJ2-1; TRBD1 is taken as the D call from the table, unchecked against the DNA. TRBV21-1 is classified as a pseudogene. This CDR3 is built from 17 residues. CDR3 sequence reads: CASSPNETGVPGNEQFF. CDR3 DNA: TGTGCCAGCAGCCCAAACGAGACAGGGGTACCGGGCAATGAGCAGTTCTTC.

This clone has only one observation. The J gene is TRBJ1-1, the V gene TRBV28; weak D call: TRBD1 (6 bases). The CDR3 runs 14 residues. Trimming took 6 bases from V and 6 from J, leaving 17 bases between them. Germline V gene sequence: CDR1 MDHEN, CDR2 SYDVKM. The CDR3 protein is CASSLIQGGAEAFF. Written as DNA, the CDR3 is TGTGCCAGCAGCCTAATACAGGGAGGCGCTGAAGCTTTCTTT.

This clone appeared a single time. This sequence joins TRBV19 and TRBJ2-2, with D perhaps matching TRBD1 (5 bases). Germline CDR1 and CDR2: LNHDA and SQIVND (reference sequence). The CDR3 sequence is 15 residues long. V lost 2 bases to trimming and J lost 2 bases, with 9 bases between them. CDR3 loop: CASSIRQINTGELFF. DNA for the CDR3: TGTGCCAGTAGTATAAGACAGATAAACACCGGGGAGCTGTTTTTT.